What follows are 3 T cell receptor beta chains derived from one specimen sequenced in a study of Ad26.COV2.S vaccination and SARS-CoV-2 variants. Treatment meaning: roughly 20 received Ad26.COV2.S at low or high dose, single or two shots; five or six received placebo; per-sample allocation not given. Sampling happened 63 days after the first vaccine or placebo injection. Clones were read by immunoSEQ multiplex PCR, and TCRdb kept only the in-frame ones, dropping some. The sample contains roughly 680,000 clones, roughly 90% of which appear only once. Sequenced material: peripheral blood, taken in a trial of Ad26.COV2.S vaccine versus placebo. These receptors were obtained from a person aged 18-65 years who received the Ad26.COV2.S COVID-19 vaccine or a placebo.

The V gene is TRBV6-6, the J gene TRBJ1-2; D gene unclear. Germline assignment: CDR1 MNHNY and CDR2 SVGAGI (reference sequence). V lost 7 bases and J 2 bases, leaving 5 bases between the germline ends. CDR3 length equals 11 residues. The CDR3 protein is CASKANYGYTF. DNA for the CDR3: TGTGCCAGCAAAGCCAACTATGGCTACACCTTC.

The chain carries TRBV6-1 and TRBJ2-7; D is undetermined. Trimming took 3 bases from V and 0 from J, leaving 9 bases between them. CDR1 and CDR2 from the germline V gene are MNHNS and SASEGT. The CDR3 runs to 14 residues. The CDR3 region is CASSDPSSSYEQYF. The CDR3 region has the DNA TGTGCCAGCAGTGACCCGTCTAGCTCCTACGAGCAGTACTTC.

The rearrangement uses TRBV14 and TRBJ2-4; 7 bases map to TRBD1. This CDR3 has 16 amino acids. With 0 bases clipped from V and 6 bases from J, the junction kept 8 bases outside the gene matches. The germline gives CDR1 SGHDN, CDR2 FVKESK. The chain's CDR3 is CASSQDKAGGINIQYF. Written as DNA, the CDR3 is TGTGCCAGCAGCCAAGATAAGGCAGGGGGAATAAACATTCAGTACTTC.